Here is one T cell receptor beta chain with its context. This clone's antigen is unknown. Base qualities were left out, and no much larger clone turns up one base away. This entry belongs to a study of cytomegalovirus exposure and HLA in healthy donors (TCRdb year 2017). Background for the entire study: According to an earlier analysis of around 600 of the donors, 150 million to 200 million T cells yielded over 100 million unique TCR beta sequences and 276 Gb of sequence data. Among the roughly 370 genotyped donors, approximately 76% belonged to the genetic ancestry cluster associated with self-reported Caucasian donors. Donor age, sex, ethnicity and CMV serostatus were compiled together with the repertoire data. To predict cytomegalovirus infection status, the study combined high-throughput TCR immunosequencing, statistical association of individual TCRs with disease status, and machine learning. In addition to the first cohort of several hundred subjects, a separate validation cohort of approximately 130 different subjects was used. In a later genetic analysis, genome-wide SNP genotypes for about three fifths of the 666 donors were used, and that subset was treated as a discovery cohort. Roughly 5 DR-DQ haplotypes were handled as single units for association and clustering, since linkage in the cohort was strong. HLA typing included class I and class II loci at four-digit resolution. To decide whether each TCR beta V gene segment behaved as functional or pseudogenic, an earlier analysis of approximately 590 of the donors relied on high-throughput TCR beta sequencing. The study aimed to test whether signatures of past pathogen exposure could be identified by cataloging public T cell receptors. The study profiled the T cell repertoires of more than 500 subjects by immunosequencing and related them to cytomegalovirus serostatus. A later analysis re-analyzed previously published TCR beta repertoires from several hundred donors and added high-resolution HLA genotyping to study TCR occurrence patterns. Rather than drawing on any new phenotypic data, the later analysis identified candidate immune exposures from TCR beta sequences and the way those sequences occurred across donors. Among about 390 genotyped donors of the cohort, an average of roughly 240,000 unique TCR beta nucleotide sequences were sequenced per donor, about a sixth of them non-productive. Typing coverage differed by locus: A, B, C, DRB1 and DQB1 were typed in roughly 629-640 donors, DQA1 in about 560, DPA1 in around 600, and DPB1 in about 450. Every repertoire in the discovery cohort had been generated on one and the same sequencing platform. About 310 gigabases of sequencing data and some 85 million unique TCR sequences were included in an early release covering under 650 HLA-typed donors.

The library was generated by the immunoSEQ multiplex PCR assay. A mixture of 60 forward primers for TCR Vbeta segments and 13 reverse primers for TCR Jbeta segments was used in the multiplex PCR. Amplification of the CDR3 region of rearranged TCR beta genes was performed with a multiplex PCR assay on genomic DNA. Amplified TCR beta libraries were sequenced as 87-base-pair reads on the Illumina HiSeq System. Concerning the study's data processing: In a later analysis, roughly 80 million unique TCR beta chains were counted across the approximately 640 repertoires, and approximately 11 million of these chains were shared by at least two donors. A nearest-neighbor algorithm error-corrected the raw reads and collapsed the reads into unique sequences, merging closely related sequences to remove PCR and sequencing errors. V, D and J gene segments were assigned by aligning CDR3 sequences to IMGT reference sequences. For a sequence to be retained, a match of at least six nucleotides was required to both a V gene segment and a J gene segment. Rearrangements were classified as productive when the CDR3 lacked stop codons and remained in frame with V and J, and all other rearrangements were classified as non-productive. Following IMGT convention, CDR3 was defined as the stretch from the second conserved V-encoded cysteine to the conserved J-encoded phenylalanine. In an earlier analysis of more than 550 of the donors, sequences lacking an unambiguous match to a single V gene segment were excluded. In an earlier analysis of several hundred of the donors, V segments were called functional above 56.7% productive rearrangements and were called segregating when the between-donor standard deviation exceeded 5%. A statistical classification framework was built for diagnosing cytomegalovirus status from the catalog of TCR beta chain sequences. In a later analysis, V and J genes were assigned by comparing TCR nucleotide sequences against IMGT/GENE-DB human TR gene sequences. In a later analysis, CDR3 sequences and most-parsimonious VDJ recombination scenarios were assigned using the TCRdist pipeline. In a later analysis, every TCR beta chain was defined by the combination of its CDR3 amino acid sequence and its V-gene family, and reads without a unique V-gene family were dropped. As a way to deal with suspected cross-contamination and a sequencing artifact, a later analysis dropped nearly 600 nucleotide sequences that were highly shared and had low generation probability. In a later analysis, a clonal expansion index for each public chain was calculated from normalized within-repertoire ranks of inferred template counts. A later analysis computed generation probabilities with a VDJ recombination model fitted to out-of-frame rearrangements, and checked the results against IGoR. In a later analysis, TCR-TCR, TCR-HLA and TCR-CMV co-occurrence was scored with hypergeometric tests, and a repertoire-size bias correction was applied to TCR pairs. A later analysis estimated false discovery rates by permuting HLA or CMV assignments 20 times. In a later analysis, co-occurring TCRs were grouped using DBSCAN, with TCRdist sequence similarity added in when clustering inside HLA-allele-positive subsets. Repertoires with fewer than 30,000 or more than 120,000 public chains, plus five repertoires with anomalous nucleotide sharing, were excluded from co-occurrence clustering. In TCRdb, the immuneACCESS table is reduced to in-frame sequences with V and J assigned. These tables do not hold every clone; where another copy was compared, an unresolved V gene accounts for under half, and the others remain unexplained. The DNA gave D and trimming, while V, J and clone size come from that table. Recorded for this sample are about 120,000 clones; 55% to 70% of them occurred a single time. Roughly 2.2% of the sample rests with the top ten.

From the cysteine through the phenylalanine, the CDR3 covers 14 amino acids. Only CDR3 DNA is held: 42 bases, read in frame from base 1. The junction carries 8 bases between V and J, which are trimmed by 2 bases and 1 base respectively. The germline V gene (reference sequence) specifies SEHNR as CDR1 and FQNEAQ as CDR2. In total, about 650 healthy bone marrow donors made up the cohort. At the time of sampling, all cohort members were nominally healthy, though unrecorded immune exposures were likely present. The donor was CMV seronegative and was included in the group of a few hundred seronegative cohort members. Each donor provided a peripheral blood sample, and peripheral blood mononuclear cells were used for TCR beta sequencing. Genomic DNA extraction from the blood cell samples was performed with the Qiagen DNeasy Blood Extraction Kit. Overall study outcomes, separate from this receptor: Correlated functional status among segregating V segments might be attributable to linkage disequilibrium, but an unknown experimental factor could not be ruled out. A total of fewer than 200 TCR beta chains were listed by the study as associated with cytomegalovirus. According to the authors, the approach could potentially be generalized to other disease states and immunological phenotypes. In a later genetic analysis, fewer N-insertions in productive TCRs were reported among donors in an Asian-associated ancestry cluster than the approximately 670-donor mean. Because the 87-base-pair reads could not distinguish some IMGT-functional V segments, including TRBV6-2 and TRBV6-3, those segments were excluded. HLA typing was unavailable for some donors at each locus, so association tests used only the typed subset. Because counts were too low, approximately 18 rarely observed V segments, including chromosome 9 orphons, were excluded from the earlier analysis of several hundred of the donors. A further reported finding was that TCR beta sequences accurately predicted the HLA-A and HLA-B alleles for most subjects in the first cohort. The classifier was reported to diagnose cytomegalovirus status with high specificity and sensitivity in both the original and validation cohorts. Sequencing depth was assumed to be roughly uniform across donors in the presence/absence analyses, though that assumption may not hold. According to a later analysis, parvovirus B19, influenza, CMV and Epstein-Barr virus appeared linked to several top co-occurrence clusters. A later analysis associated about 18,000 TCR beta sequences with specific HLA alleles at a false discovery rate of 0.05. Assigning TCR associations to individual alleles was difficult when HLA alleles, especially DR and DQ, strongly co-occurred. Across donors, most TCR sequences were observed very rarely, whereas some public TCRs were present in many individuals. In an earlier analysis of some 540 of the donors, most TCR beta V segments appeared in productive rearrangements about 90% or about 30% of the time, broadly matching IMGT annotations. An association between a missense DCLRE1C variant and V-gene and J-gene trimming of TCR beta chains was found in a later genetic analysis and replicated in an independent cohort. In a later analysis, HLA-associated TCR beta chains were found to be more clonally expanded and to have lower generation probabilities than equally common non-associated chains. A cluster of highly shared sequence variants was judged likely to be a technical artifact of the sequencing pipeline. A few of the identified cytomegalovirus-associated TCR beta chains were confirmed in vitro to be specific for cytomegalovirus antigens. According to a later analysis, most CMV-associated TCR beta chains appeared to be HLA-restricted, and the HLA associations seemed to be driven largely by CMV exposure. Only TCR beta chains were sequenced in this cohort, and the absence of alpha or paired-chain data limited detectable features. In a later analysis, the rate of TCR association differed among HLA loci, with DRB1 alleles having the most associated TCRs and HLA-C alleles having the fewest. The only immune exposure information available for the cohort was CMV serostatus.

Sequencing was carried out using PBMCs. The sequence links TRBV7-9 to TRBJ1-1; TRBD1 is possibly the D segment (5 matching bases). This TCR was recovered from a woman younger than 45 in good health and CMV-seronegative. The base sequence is TGTGCCAGCAGCTTAAAGGGGCAGAACACTGAAGCTTTCTTT. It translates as CASSLKGQNTEAFF.